Sequencing of this TCR beta chain was carried out in a study of T cell responses to AZD1222 COVID-19 vaccine. Study results and caveats: Without day 14 samples, only post-peak T cell repertoires were studied.

Regarding this clone: The antigen remains unidentified.

The V gene's germline CDR1 is MGHRA and CDR2 YSYEKL. Trimming cost V 0 bases and J 0 bases, with 12 bases left between them. The CDR3 loop spans 17 amino acids. TCRdb's copy holds only in-frame clones and misses some; the assay was immunoSEQ multiplex PCR. Here the sample spans around 110,000 clones, 80% to 85% being singletons. The starting material was peripheral blood, obtained on day 0 of AZD1222 vaccination. This receptor was identified in an adult in good health. The V call is TRBV4-1, the J call TRBJ1-5; no firm D call. CDR3 bases: TGCGCCAGCAGCCAAGATGCAGGACGTTATAGCAATCAGCCCCAGCATTTT. This gives the protein CASSQDAGRYSNQPQHF.